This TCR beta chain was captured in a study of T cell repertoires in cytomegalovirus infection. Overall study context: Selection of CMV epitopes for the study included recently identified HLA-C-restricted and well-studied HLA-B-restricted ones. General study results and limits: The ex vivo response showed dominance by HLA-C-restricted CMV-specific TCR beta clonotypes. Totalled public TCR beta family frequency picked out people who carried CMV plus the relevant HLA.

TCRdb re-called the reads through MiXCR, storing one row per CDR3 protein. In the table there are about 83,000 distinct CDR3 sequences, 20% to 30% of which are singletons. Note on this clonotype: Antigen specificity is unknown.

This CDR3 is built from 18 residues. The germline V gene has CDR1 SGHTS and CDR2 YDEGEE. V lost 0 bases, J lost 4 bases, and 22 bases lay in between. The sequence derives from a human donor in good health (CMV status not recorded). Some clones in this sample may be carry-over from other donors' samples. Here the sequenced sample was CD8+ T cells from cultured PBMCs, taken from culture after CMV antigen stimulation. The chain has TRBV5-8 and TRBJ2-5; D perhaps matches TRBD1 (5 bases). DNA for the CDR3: TGTGCCAGCAGCTTGGAGAGGATTGGGGCTAGTCTGACAGAGACCCAGTACTTC. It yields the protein CASSLERIGASLTETQYF.